This T cell receptor (beta chain) came from a study of cytomegalovirus exposure and HLA in healthy donors (dated by TCRdb to the late 2010s). At the level of the whole study: An earlier analysis of about 560 of the donors reported 276 Gb of sequence data and 117 million unique TCR beta sequences obtained from roughly 170 million T cells. Genome-wide SNP genotypes for about three fifths of the roughly 670 donors were used in a later genetic analysis, which treated that subset as a discovery cohort. The study profiled the T cell repertoires of more than 500 subjects by immunosequencing and related them to cytomegalovirus serostatus. Because of strong linkage in the cohort, five DR-DQ haplotypes were treated as single units for association and clustering. The later analysis used no new phenotypic data to find candidate immune exposures, relying instead on TCR beta sequences and their occurrence across donors. Among the roughly 430 genotyped donors, 75% to 90% belonged to the genetic ancestry cluster associated with self-reported Caucasian donors. To decide whether each TCR beta V gene segment behaved as functional or pseudogenic, an earlier analysis of 587 of the donors relied on high-throughput TCR beta sequencing. Besides the first cohort of more than 650 subjects, a separate validation cohort made up of roughly 120 different subjects was used. An early release that covered some 640 HLA-typed donors contained about 290 gigabases of sequencing data and tens of millions of unique TCR sequences. The study was designed to test whether signatures of past pathogen exposure could be identified by cataloging public T cell receptors. A later analysis re-examined previously published TCR beta repertoires from 500 to 700 donors and added high-resolution HLA genotyping to investigate patterns of TCR occurrence. Among 300 to 500 genotyped donors of the cohort, an average of around 250,000 unique TCR beta nucleotide sequences was sequenced per donor, of which about 18% were non-productive. Donor age, sex, ethnicity and CMV serostatus were compiled alongside the repertoire data. Both class I and class II loci were covered by HLA typing, at four-digit resolution. To predict cytomegalovirus infection status, the study combined high-throughput TCR immunosequencing, statistical association of individual TCRs with disease status, and machine learning. Every discovery cohort repertoire had been produced on one sequencing platform. Typing coverage differed by locus: A, B, C, DRB1 and DQB1 were typed in about 620-640 donors, DQA1 in about 550, DPA1 in 600 to 610, and DPB1 in 472.

Remarks on this clone: No antigen is known for it.

The CDR3 sequence holds 16 residues, the cysteine and phenylalanine included. The kept DNA is CDR3 alone, 48 bases in frame from the first base. Trimmed from V: 0 bases; trimmed from J: 1 base; junction bases lacking a gene match: 5. CDR1 and CDR2 are read off the germline V gene as SGHRS and YFSETQ. The receptor library was made with the immunoSEQ multiplex PCR assay. A mixture of 60 forward primers for TCR Vbeta segments and 13 reverse primers for TCR Jbeta segments was used in the multiplex PCR. Amplification of the CDR3 region of rearranged TCR beta genes was performed with a multiplex PCR assay on genomic DNA. Amplified TCR beta libraries were sequenced as 87-base-pair reads on the Illumina HiSeq System. The original methods were these. Across the roughly 700 repertoires, a later analysis counted tens of millions of unique TCR beta chains, some 11 million of which were shared by at least two donors. Raw reads were error-corrected and collapsed into unique sequences with a nearest-neighbor algorithm that merged closely related sequences to remove PCR and sequencing errors. To assign V, D and J gene segments, CDR3 sequences were aligned to IMGT reference sequences. Each retained sequence needed at least a six-nucleotide match to both a V gene segment and a J gene segment. Rearrangements were classified as productive when the CDR3 lacked stop codons and remained in frame with V and J, and all other rearrangements were classified as non-productive. CDR3 was defined by IMGT convention, running from the second conserved V-encoded cysteine to the conserved J-encoded phenylalanine. In an earlier analysis of around 600 of the donors, sequences lacking an unambiguous match to a single V gene segment were excluded. In an earlier analysis of 587 of the donors, V segments were called functional above 56.7% productive rearrangements and were called segregating when the between-donor standard deviation exceeded 5%. A statistical classification framework was built for diagnosing cytomegalovirus status from the catalog of TCR beta chain sequences. A later analysis assigned V and J genes by comparing TCR nucleotide sequences with IMGT/GENE-DB human TR gene sequences. Using the TCRdist pipeline, a later analysis assigned CDR3 sequences along with most-parsimonious VDJ recombination scenarios. In a later analysis, every TCR beta chain was defined by the combination of its CDR3 amino acid sequence and its V-gene family, and reads without a unique V-gene family were dropped. To address suspected cross-contamination and a sequencing artifact, a later analysis removed roughly 640 highly shared, low-generation-probability nucleotide sequences. A later analysis calculated a clonal expansion index for each public chain from normalized within-repertoire ranks of inferred template counts. Generation probabilities in a later analysis came from a VDJ recombination model fitted to out-of-frame rearrangements, and those results were checked against IGoR. A later analysis scored TCR-TCR, TCR-HLA and TCR-CMV co-occurrence with hypergeometric tests, applying a repertoire-size bias correction to TCR pairs. To estimate false discovery rates, a later analysis permuted the HLA or CMV assignments 20 times. A later analysis grouped co-occurring TCRs with DBSCAN, adding TCRdist sequence similarity when clustering within HLA-allele-positive subsets. Co-occurrence clustering excluded repertoires with fewer than 30,000 or more than 120,000 public chains, plus five with anomalous nucleotide sharing. Here the immuneACCESS table is served through TCRdb, limited to in-frame sequences with V and J called. Missing clones are a known gap in these copies; in checked studies unresolved V genes cover under half, and the rest lacks a known reason. V, J and clone size are taken as reported in that table, and D and trimming were inferred from the DNA itself. This sample's records show more than 45,000 clones. The ten biggest clones cover about 12% of the sample.

Results and caveats for the whole study, not just this receptor: A later analysis found that most CMV-associated TCR beta chains appeared HLA-restricted, with HLA associations seemingly driven largely by CMV exposure. A later analysis found that TCR association rates varied across HLA loci, with DRB1 alleles showing the most associated TCRs and HLA-C alleles the fewest. CMV serostatus was the only immune exposure information available for the cohort. A total of about 180 TCR beta chains were listed by the study as associated with cytomegalovirus. Because HLA typing was missing for some donors at each locus, association tests included only the typed subset. An association between a missense DCLRE1C variant and V-gene and J-gene trimming of TCR beta chains was found in a later genetic analysis and replicated in an independent cohort. Correlated functional status among segregating V segments might reflect linkage disequilibrium, but an unknown experimental factor could not be ruled out. Roughly uniform sequencing depth across donors was assumed in presence/absence analyses, although this assumption may not hold. When HLA alleles, especially DR and DQ, strongly co-occurred, TCR associations were difficult to assign to individual alleles. Some IMGT-functional V segments, including TRBV6-2 and TRBV6-3, could not be distinguished by the 87-base-pair reads and were therefore excluded. Only TCR beta chains were sequenced in this cohort, and the absence of alpha or paired-chain data limited detectable features. Three of the identified cytomegalovirus-associated TCR beta chains were confirmed in vitro to be specific for cytomegalovirus antigens. In a later analysis, several top co-occurrence clusters were reported to appear linked to parvovirus B19, influenza, CMV and Epstein-Barr virus. A later analysis associated 16,951 TCR beta sequences with specific HLA alleles at a false discovery rate of 0.05. Across donors, most TCR sequences were observed very rarely, whereas some public TCRs were present in many individuals. A cluster of highly shared sequence variants was judged likely to represent a technical artifact of the sequencing pipeline. The classifier was reported to diagnose cytomegalovirus status with high specificity and sensitivity in both the original and validation cohorts. A later analysis found that HLA-associated TCR beta chains were more clonally expanded and had lower generation probabilities than equally common non-associated chains. The authors suggested that the approach could potentially be extended to other disease states and immunological phenotypes. The earlier analysis of 587 of the donors excluded roughly 16 rarely observed V segments, including chromosome 9 orphons, because counts were too low. A further reported finding was that TCR beta sequences accurately predicted the HLA-A and HLA-B alleles for most subjects in the first cohort. Compared with the approximately 720-donor mean, donors in an Asian-associated ancestry cluster had fewer N-insertions in productive TCRs, according to a later genetic analysis. An earlier analysis of around 500 of the donors showed that most TCR beta V segments appeared in productive rearrangements either about 87% or about 30% of the time, which broadly matched IMGT annotations.

In total, roughly 670 healthy bone marrow donors made up the cohort. At the time of sampling, every cohort member was nominally healthy, though immune exposures that went unrecorded were likely present. The donor tested CMV seropositive and was one of the 289 seropositive cohort members. Every donor gave a peripheral blood sample, and the peripheral blood mononuclear cells from that sample were used for TCR beta sequencing. The Qiagen DNeasy Blood Extraction Kit was used to extract genomic DNA from the blood cell samples. What was sequenced was PBMCs. This sequence was found in a woman aged 55-70 years in good health and CMV-seropositive. The receptor chain draws on TRBV5-1 and TRBJ2-3; 7 bases in the junction line up with TRBD2. The sequenced DNA: TGCGCCAGCAGCTTGGAAGCCCGGGGGGGCACAGATACGCAGTATTTT. This is translated as CASSLEARGGTDTQYF.